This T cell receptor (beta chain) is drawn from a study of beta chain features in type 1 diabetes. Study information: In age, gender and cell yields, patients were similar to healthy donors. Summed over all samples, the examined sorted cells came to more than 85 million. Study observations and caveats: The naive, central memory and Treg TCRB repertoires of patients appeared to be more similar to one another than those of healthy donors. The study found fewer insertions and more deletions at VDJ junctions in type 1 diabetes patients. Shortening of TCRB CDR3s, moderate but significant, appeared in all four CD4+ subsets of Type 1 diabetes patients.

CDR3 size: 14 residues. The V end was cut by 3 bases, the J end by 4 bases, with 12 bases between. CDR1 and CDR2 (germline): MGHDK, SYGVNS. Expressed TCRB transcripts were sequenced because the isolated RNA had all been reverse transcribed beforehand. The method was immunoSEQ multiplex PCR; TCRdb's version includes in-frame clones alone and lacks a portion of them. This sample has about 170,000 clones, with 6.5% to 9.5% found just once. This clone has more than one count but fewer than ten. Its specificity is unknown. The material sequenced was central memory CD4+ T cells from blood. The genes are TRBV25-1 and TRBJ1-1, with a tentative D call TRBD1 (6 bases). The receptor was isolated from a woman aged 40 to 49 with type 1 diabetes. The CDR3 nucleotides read TGTGCCAGCAGTGAGCGGGGGCTCGGCACTGAAGCTTTCTTT. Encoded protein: CASSERGLGTEAFF.